This is a list of T cell receptor beta chains from one sample in a study of technical replicates of blood from several donors. The table came from immunoSEQ multiplex PCR; TCRdb's copy has only in-frame clones and leaves some out. The table lists tens of thousands of clones, around 94% of them singletons. Source material: T cells isolated from PBMCs. The source of these receptors is a human donor in good health. The CDR3 runs from the conserved cysteine through the conserved F or W. A D gene is named only where the DNA matches it firmly. Size is omitted from some rows. Given values are once, few, many or a class for expanded clones.

once,TRBD2,TRBV5-1,TRBJ2-7,CASSFGLAGAYEQYF,TGCGCCAGCAGCTTCGGACTAGCGGGGGCCTACGAGCAGTACTTC
-,-,TRBV7-9,TRBJ1-4,CASSHDRPEKLFF,TGTGCCAGCAGCCACGACAGACCCGAAAAACTGTTTTTT
-,-,TRBV19,TRBJ2-7,CASSIKKRAFSYEQYF,TGTGCCAGTAGTATAAAGAAGAGGGCCTTCTCCTACGAGCAGTACTTC
-,-,TRBV19,TRBJ1-2,CASKGRSGSEGYTF,TGTGCCAGTAAGGGGAGGTCAGGGTCCGAGGGCTACACCTTC
-,TRBD1,TRBV12-5,TRBJ1-1,CASGTGGTEAFF,TGTGCTAGTGGCACAGGGGGCACTGAAGCTTTCTTT
-,-,TRBV19,TRBJ1-1,CASMKGALNTEAFF,TGTGCCAGTATGAAGGGAGCATTGAACACTGAAGCTTTCTTT
-,-,TRBV6-6,TRBJ2-7,CASSLSRGSYEQYF,TGTGCCAGCAGTCTTTCTAGAGGGTCCTACGAGCAGTACTTC
-,-,TRBV7-9,TRBJ1-1,CASSGTGSTEAFF,TGTGCCAGCAGCGGAACCGGGAGCACTGAAGCTTTCTTT
-,TRBD1,TRBV5-1,TRBJ1-5,CASSQGDSNQPQHF,TGCGCCAGCAGTCAGGGGGATAGCAATCAGCCCCAGCATTTT
-,-,TRBV2,TRBJ1-2,CASSPNYGYTF,TGTGCCAGCAGCCCTAATTATGGCTACACCTTC
-,TRBD1,TRBV5-1,TRBJ1-2,CASSLPDRPLGGYTF,TGCGCCAGCAGCCTACCGGACAGGCCCCTTGGTGGCTACACCTTC
-,TRBD1,TRBV7-8,TRBJ1-2,CASSSRTGAPYGYTF,TGTGCCAGCAGCTCGAGGACAGGGGCCCCCTATGGCTACACCTTC
once,TRBD1,TRBV6-6,TRBJ1-5,CASSYGTGAQPQHF,TGTGCCAGCAGTTATGGGACAGGGGCTCAGCCCCAGCATTTT
-,-,TRBV5-4,TRBJ2-5,CASSLNGETQYF,TGTGCCAGCAGCTTGAACGGGGAGACCCAGTACTTC
-,-,TRBV14,TRBJ2-7,CASSQGRGAGYEQYF,TGTGCCAGCAGCCAAGGTCGGGGGGCCGGCTACGAGCAGTACTTC
-,TRBD2,TRBV5-1,TRBJ2-2,CASSLGTSGSSTGELFF,TGCGCCAGCAGCTTGGGGACTAGCGGGAGTTCCACCGGGGAGCTGTTTTTT
-,-,TRBV27,TRBJ1-5,CATRSGGADQPQHF,TGTGCCACCAGGTCTGGTGGGGCGGATCAGCCCCAGCATTTT
-,-,TRBV18,TRBJ1-5,CASSPGGRSNQPQHF,TGTGCCAGCTCACCTGGAGGCCGAAGCAATCAGCCCCAGCATTTT
-,TRBD1,TRBV7-6,TRBJ1-1,CASSLGIYGQGLNTEAFF,TGTGCCAGCAGCTTAGGCATCTACGGACAGGGTTTGAACACTGAAGCTTTCTTT
-,-,TRBV20-1,TRBJ1-1,CSARQGTEAFF,TGCAGTGCTAGACAGGGCACTGAAGCTTTCTTT
-,TRBD1,TRBV15,TRBJ2-7,CATGTGIHEQYF,TGTGCCACCGGGACAGGGATCCACGAGCAGTACTTC
-,TRBD2,TRBV28,TRBJ2-1,CASSLEGLAGASSYNEQFF,TGTGCCAGCAGTTTAGAGGGACTAGCGGGAGCTAGCTCCTACAATGAGCAGTTCTTC
-,-,TRBV5-5,TRBJ1-1,CASSFGAGNTMNTEAFF,TGTGCCAGCAGCTTCGGTGCCGGGAACACTATGAACACTGAAGCTTTCTTT
once,-,TRBV27,TRBJ2-1,CASSLLADNEQFF,TGTGCCAGCAGTTTATTGGCTGACAATGAGCAGTTCTTC
-,TRBD2,TRBV4-2,TRBJ2-1,CASSQDFLAEVPGEQFF,TGTGCCAGCAGCCAAGATTTCCTAGCGGAAGTCCCTGGTGAGCAGTTCTTC
-,-,TRBV7-9,TRBJ2-3,CASSLDRGAVTDTQYF,TGTGCCAGCAGCTTAGATCGGGGGGCGGTAACAGATACGCAGTATTTT
-,-,TRBV27,TRBJ2-1,CASSSGLPGGEQFF,TGTGCCAGCAGTTCAGGACTGCCCGGAGGTGAGCAGTTCTTC
-,-,TRBV9,TRBJ2-5,CASSVGAGGLVSETQYF,TGTGCCAGCAGCGTAGGCGCCGGCGGTTTAGTGTCGGAGACCCAGTACTTC
-,-,TRBV9,TRBJ1-5,CASSGGVNQPQHF,TGTGCCAGCAGCGGCGGGGTCAATCAGCCCCAGCATTTT
-,TRBD2,TRBV7-9,TRBJ2-5,CASSMRLAGETQYF,TGTGCCAGCAGCATGAGACTAGCGGGAGAGACCCAGTACTTC
-,-,TRBV5-6,TRBJ2-1,CASSVTGSRSYNEQFF,TGTGCCAGCAGTGTTACAGGGAGTAGGTCCTACAATGAGCAGTTCTTC
-,-,TRBV18,TRBJ2-3,CASSLSGSTDTQYF,TGTGCCAGCTCACTTTCAGGGAGCACAGATACGCAGTATTTT
-,-,TRBV21-1,TRBJ2-3,CASSVLPGLLTDTQYF,TGTGCCAGCAGCGTCCTACCGGGACTCCTCACAGATACGCAGTATTTT
-,TRBD1,TRBV7-9,TRBJ2-7,CASSFTGVGAYEQYF,TGTGCCAGCAGCTTTACAGGGGTTGGGGCCTACGAGCAGTACTTC
-,-,TRBV28,TRBJ1-5,CASSAPGQPQHF,TGTGCCAGCAGTGCCCCAGGTCAGCCCCAGCATTTT
once,-,TRBV7-9,TRBJ2-1,CASRVPVGLGAGNEQFF,TGTGCCAGCAGAGTCCCGGTCGGGCTGGGGGCGGGCAATGAGCAGTTCTTC
-,-,TRBV2,TRBJ1-3,CASSDGSSGNTIYF,TGTGCCAGCAGTGACGGGAGCTCTGGAAACACCATATATTTT
-,-,TRBV6-5,TRBJ1-2,CASSYTEFNYGYTF,TGTGCCAGCAGTTATACCGAGTTCAACTATGGCTACACCTTC
once,TRBD2,TRBV5-4,TRBJ2-3,CASSAHGGGQGGTQYF,TGTGCCAGCAGCGCCCACGGGGGGGGCCAAGGGGGGACGCAGTATTTT
-,TRBD1,TRBV5-4,TRBJ1-2,CASSQTGTYYGYTF,TGTGCCAGCAGCCAGACAGGGACCTACTATGGCTACACCTTC
-,TRBD2,TRBV7-6,TRBJ2-1,CASSSVTSGIHNEQFF,TGTGCCAGCAGCTCCGTCACTAGCGGGATCCACAATGAGCAGTTCTTC
-,-,TRBV9,TRBJ2-1,CASSVSLGSRSEQFF,TGTGCCAGCAGCGTATCCCTCGGGTCGAGGAGTGAGCAGTTCTTC
-,TRBD2,TRBV7-9,TRBJ2-1,CASSLDPTSGRAGEQFF,TGTGCCAGCAGCTTAGATCCGACTAGCGGGAGGGCCGGCGAGCAGTTCTTC
-,TRBD2,TRBV9,TRBJ2-7,CASSPTSGNEQYF,TGTGCCAGCAGCCCTACTAGCGGCAACGAGCAGTACTTC
-,TRBD1,TRBV5-4,TRBJ2-4,CASSSADRVNIQYF,TGTGCCAGCAGCTCGGCGGACAGGGTAAACATTCAGTACTTC
-,TRBD2,TRBV5-4,TRBJ2-5,CASSLGGGMSETQYF,TGTGCCAGCAGCTTAGGCGGGGGTATGTCAGAGACCCAGTACTTC
-,TRBD2,TRBV5-1,TRBJ2-1,CASSPVRSGSHNEQFF,TGCGCCAGCAGCCCCGTTAGGAGCGGGAGCCACAATGAGCAGTTCTTC
-,-,TRBV7-9,TRBJ1-1,CASSLTDTEAFF,TGTGCCAGCAGCTTGACAGACACTGAAGCTTTCTTT
once,-,TRBV7-3,TRBJ1-2,CASSLSPSYGYTF,TGTGCCAGCAGCTTATCCCCGAGCTATGGCTACACCTTC
-,-,TRBV6-1,TRBJ2-1,CASSGTGDNEQFF,TGTGCCAGCAGTGGGACCGGGGACAATGAGCAGTTCTTC
-,-,TRBV30,TRBJ1-1,CAWSVRAEEIF,TGTGCCTGGAGTGTACGGGCGGAGGAGATCTTT
-,-,TRBV6-6,TRBJ2-7,CASSYSSGLGEQYF,TGTGCCAGCAGTTACTCGTCGGGGTTGGGCGAGCAGTACTTC
-,TRBD2,TRBV29-1,TRBJ2-6,CSCQTTSGGYGANVLTF,TGCAGCTGCCAAACGACTAGCGGGGGATATGGGGCCAACGTCCTGACTTTC
-,TRBD1,TRBV7-9,TRBJ1-2,CASSSPPGTGVRNYGYTF,TGTGCCAGCAGCTCTCCCCCCGGGACAGGGGTCAGGAACTATGGCTACACCTTC
once,TRBD1,TRBV5-6,TRBJ2-7,CASSLRGLAEQYF,TGTGCCAGCAGCTTGAGGGGGCTTGCCGAGCAGTACTTC